The T cell receptor (beta chain) described here comes from a study of blood T cell repertoires in COVID-19. Turning to the study itself: Material from acute and convalescent COVID-19 was sourced from the United States, Italy and Spain. PBMCs, B-cell-depleted T cells, or T cells provided the cDNA or gDNA that made up the material.

CDR1 SGHNT and CDR2 YENEEA come from the germline V gene. This CDR3 spans 13 amino acids. V dropped 0 bases and J dropped 10 bases, with 12 bases sitting between them. Per the authors' pipeline: Amplified reference gene primers provided the basis for estimating nucleated cell counts. Method: immunoSEQ multiplex PCR; TCRdb's copy keeps in-frame clones and lacks some. The DNA was the basis for D and trimming; V, J and clone size are from that table. The repertoire holds under 250,000 clones, with roughly nine tenths as singletons. The chain links TRBV11-3 to TRBJ1-2, with D perhaps matching TRBD1 (5 bases). This sequence originates from a man between 60 and 75 years old with acute or convalescent COVID-19. Material for sequencing was peripheral blood. The CDR3 here is CASSLDPMGHYTF. DNA for the CDR3: TGTGCCAGCAGCTTAGACCCGATGGGGCACTACACCTTC.